The entry below describes one T cell receptor beta chain. This sample stems from a study of shared T cell receptors in the human thymus. There are 13 residues in the CDR3. V dropped 10 bases and J dropped 5; count of bases not matched to a gene: 9. From germline, CDR1 is SNHLY and CDR2 FYNNEI. The repertoire was sequenced with immunoSEQ multiplex PCR; TCRdb's copy has only in-frame clones and lacks some. Of 550,000 to 800,000 clones in the sample, approximately 85% are singletons; the top ten hold about 0.011%. These data also formed part of another study, on human thymus T cells. This second report adds: Among thymic and blood repertoires, usage of V and J genes appeared biased.

The rearrangement links TRBV2 to TRBJ2-7; TRBD1 aligns across 9 bases. This sequence originates from a girl under three years old with a congenital heart defect. The source material was thymocytes. In DNA form, the CDR3 reads TGTGCCAACGTGGAGGGACAGGGAGACGAGCAGTACTTC. It specifies CANVEGQGDEQYF. Based on the CDR3 plus reference TRBV2 and TRBJ2-7, the full variable domain is EPEVTQTPSHQVTQMGQEVILRCVPISNHLYFYWYRQILGQKVEFLVSFYNNEISEKSEIFDDQFSVERPDGSNFTLKIRSTKLEDSAMYFCANVEGQGDEQYFGPGTRLTVT.